These T cell receptor beta chains were read from a single sample in a study of blood T cells in healthy people across ages. TCRdb used MiXCR to reprocess the 5' RACE reads, holding one entry per CDR3 protein. The data show almost 1 million distinct CDR3 sequences, roughly half seen once. The specimen sequenced was blood. These TCRs come from a woman aged 55-75 years in good health. CDR3s include the opening cysteine and the closing phenylalanine or tryptophan. D genes are given only for firm matches. Clone size is shown for a subset of rows, as once, few, many or a class of expanded clone.

CDR3nt: TGTGCCAGCAGTCATTCCGAACTCGGGCGAAAACTGTTTTTT; CDR3aa: CASSHSELGRKLFF; d_gene: -; v_gene: TRBV7-9; abundance: -; j_gene: TRBJ1-4
CDR3nt: TGCAGTGCTAGCGGAATCCGGGACAGGATCTACAATGAGCAGTTCTTC; CDR3aa: CSASGIRDRIYNEQFF; d_gene: TRBD1; v_gene: TRBV20-1; abundance: -; j_gene: TRBJ2-1
CDR3nt: TGTGCCAGCAGCCAAGGTGGTGGAGACATTCAGTACTTC; CDR3aa: CASSQGGGDIQYF; d_gene: -; v_gene: TRBV14; abundance: -; j_gene: TRBJ2-4
CDR3nt: TGCGCCAGCAGCTTGGGGGACAGGATAAACTATGGCTACACCTTC; CDR3aa: CASSLGDRINYGYTF; d_gene: TRBD1; v_gene: TRBV5-1; abundance: -; j_gene: TRBJ1-2
CDR3nt: TGTGCCAGCAGCGTTGATGGAGATACGCAGTATTTT; CDR3aa: CASSVDGDTQYF; d_gene: -; v_gene: TRBV9; abundance: few; j_gene: TRBJ2-3
CDR3nt: TGCGCCAGCAGCTTGGGGCTAGCGGCCAACACAGATACGCAGTATTTT; CDR3aa: CASSLGLAANTDTQYF; d_gene: TRBD2; v_gene: TRBV5-1; abundance: -; j_gene: TRBJ2-3
CDR3nt: TGTGCCAGCAGCGCACGACAGGGGTTGTACAATGAGCAGTTCTTC; CDR3aa: CASSARQGLYNEQFF; d_gene: TRBD1; v_gene: TRBV7-3; abundance: -; j_gene: TRBJ2-1
CDR3nt: TGTGCCAGCAGTTTAGGACATTGGGACGGACCCAATCAGCCCCAGCATTTT; CDR3aa: CASSLGHWDGPNQPQHF; d_gene: -; v_gene: TRBV28; abundance: many; j_gene: TRBJ1-5
CDR3nt: TGCAGCGGTAGCGGGGCTAGCAATGAGCAGTTCTTC; CDR3aa: CSGSGASNEQFF; d_gene: TRBD2; v_gene: TRBV29-1; abundance: -; j_gene: TRBJ2-1
CDR3nt: TGCAGCGTAACCGGGGGCACGAACACTGAAGCTTTCTTT; CDR3aa: CSVTGGTNTEAFF; d_gene: -; v_gene: TRBV29-1; abundance: few; j_gene: TRBJ1-1
CDR3nt: TGTGCCAGCAGTGACGGATGGGGCTCCTACGAGCAGTACTTC; CDR3aa: CASSDGWGSYEQYF; d_gene: -; v_gene: TRBV2; abundance: -; j_gene: TRBJ2-7
CDR3nt: TGTGCCAGCCGAATAGCGGGAGGATTTGATGAGCAGTACTTC; CDR3aa: CASRIAGGFDEQYF; d_gene: TRBD2; v_gene: TRBV6-6; abundance: -; j_gene: TRBJ2-5
CDR3nt: TGTGCCAGCAGCGATACCGTCCCGGGACAGGTCCAACAAGAGACCCAGTACTTC; CDR3aa: CASSDTVPGQVQQETQYF; d_gene: TRBD1; v_gene: TRBV6-1; abundance: -; j_gene: TRBJ2-5
CDR3nt: TGTGCTAGTGCCCGGGACAGGGGCGTCGGAGGCTACACCTTC; CDR3aa: CASARDRGVGGYTF; d_gene: TRBD1; v_gene: TRBV12-5; abundance: -; j_gene: TRBJ1-2
CDR3nt: TGCGCCAGCAGCCACGGGGACTATCCCTACGAGCAGTACTTC; CDR3aa: CASSHGDYPYEQYF; d_gene: TRBD2; v_gene: TRBV5-1; abundance: -; j_gene: TRBJ2-7
CDR3nt: TGTGCCAGCAGTGAGGTTGGTTACATTCAGTACTTC; CDR3aa: CASSEVGYIQYF; d_gene: -; v_gene: TRBV25-1; abundance: -; j_gene: TRBJ2-4
CDR3nt: TGTGCCAGCAGTTTATTTTCGGGGAGTTTAACTGAAGCTTTCTTT; CDR3aa: CASSLFSGSLTEAFF; d_gene: -; v_gene: TRBV27; abundance: -; j_gene: TRBJ1-1
CDR3nt: TGTGCCAGCAGCCAAGGATTGGGCTTTGGAGGGGAGAGTAGCCCACCCCTCCACTTT; CDR3aa: CASSQGLGFGGESSPPLHF; d_gene: -; v_gene: TRBV4-2; abundance: -; j_gene: TRBJ1-6
CDR3nt: TGTGCCAGCAGCTACGGACAGGGAGCTATCCTGCGTTGGGAGCAGTACTTC; CDR3aa: CASSYGQGAILRWEQYF; d_gene: TRBD1; v_gene: TRBV7-9; abundance: -; j_gene: TRBJ2-7
CDR3nt: TGCAGCCTGTCACCGGGACTAGGGAATGAGCAGTTCTTC; CDR3aa: CSLSPGLGNEQFF; d_gene: TRBD2; v_gene: TRBV29-1; abundance: -; j_gene: TRBJ2-1
CDR3nt: TGTGCCAGCAGTGTGACCCAATGGGATACGCAGTATTTT; CDR3aa: CASSVTQWDTQYF; d_gene: -; v_gene: TRBV6-4; abundance: -; j_gene: TRBJ2-3
CDR3nt: TGTGCCAGCAGTTACCAGGACTCGGGAGAGACCCAGTACTTC; CDR3aa: CASSYQDSGETQYF; d_gene: -; v_gene: TRBV6-5; abundance: few; j_gene: TRBJ2-5
CDR3nt: TGTGCCAGCAGGCGGAGGGGTGAGAACTATGGCTACACCTTC; CDR3aa: CASRRRGENYGYTF; d_gene: -; v_gene: TRBV6-5; abundance: -; j_gene: TRBJ1-2
CDR3nt: TGCAGTGCTAGAGGAGGTCGGGAGGGGGATTATGAGCAGTTCTTC; CDR3aa: CSARGGREGDYEQFF; d_gene: TRBD2; v_gene: TRBV20-1; abundance: -; j_gene: TRBJ2-1
CDR3nt: TGTGCCAGCAGTATTACAGGGTACTCCGAGCAGTACTTC; CDR3aa: CASSITGYSEQYF; d_gene: -; v_gene: TRBV27; abundance: -; j_gene: TRBJ2-7
CDR3nt: TGTGCCAGCAGTTTAACGGCACTTCAGTATCAGCCCCAGCATTTT; CDR3aa: CASSLTALQYQPQHF; d_gene: -; v_gene: TRBV28; abundance: few; j_gene: TRBJ1-5
CDR3nt: TGCGCCAGCAGCCAAGATGGAGTTGGAGAGCAGTTCTTC; CDR3aa: CASSQDGVGEQFF; d_gene: -; v_gene: TRBV4-3; abundance: -; j_gene: TRBJ2-1
CDR3nt: TGTGCCAGCAGCGAAGACCAGGAAATCGGGTTTGATACGCAGTATTTT; CDR3aa: CASSEDQEIGFDTQYF; d_gene: -; v_gene: TRBV3-1; abundance: -; j_gene: TRBJ2-3
CDR3nt: TGCGCCAGCAGCCAGGGTATGAACGAAAAACTGTTTTTT; CDR3aa: CASSQGMNEKLFF; d_gene: -; v_gene: TRBV5-1; abundance: -; j_gene: TRBJ1-4
CDR3nt: TGCAGTGCTAGAGGTTGGACTGAAACGAACACCGGGGAGCTGTTTTTT; CDR3aa: CSARGWTETNTGELFF; d_gene: -; v_gene: TRBV20-1; abundance: few; j_gene: TRBJ2-2
CDR3nt: TGTGCCAGCAGCCAGGACAGGGCAAGGCCCCAGCATTTT; CDR3aa: CASSQDRARPQHF; d_gene: TRBD1; v_gene: TRBV14; abundance: -; j_gene: TRBJ1-5
CDR3nt: TGTGCCAGCACTGCAACAGGGACGAACACCGGGGAGCTGTTTTTT; CDR3aa: CASTATGTNTGELFF; d_gene: -; v_gene: TRBV2; abundance: -; j_gene: TRBJ2-2
CDR3nt: TGTGCCTGGAGTGTTTCTTATAACTATGGCTACACCTTC; CDR3aa: CAWSVSYNYGYTF; d_gene: -; v_gene: TRBV30; abundance: -; j_gene: TRBJ1-2
CDR3nt: TGCGCCAGCAGCCAAGAATTCCAGGACGGCTATGGCTACACCTTC; CDR3aa: CASSQEFQDGYGYTF; d_gene: -; v_gene: TRBV4-3; abundance: -; j_gene: TRBJ1-2
CDR3nt: TGTGCCAGCAGTGACCACACCCAAGTCTCCTACAATGAGCAGTACTTC; CDR3aa: CASSDHTQVSYNEQYF; d_gene: -; v_gene: TRBV27; abundance: -; j_gene: TRBJ2-7
CDR3nt: TGTGCCAGCAGAAAGGGGGCCGGGAGATGGAGCACAGATACGCAGTATTTT; CDR3aa: CASRKGAGRWSTDTQYF; d_gene: -; v_gene: TRBV2; abundance: few; j_gene: TRBJ2-3
CDR3nt: TGTGCCAGCAGTTACTCTCCGGGACAGGGGACGCGGTACTTC; CDR3aa: CASSYSPGQGTRYF; d_gene: TRBD1; v_gene: TRBV6-5; abundance: once; j_gene: TRBJ2-5
CDR3nt: TGTGCCTGGAGATTTAGCGGGAGCGATGAGCAGTTCTTC; CDR3aa: CAWRFSGSDEQFF; d_gene: TRBD2; v_gene: TRBV30; abundance: -; j_gene: TRBJ2-1
CDR3nt: TGTGCCAGTAGTATGTCCCGGAGGGCTAACACCGGGGAGCTGTTTTTT; CDR3aa: CASSMSRRANTGELFF; d_gene: -; v_gene: TRBV19; abundance: -; j_gene: TRBJ2-2
CDR3nt: TGCAGTGCTAGACTAACCGTCAGGGGGCAAAGGGCTTTCTTT; CDR3aa: CSARLTVRGQRAFF; d_gene: TRBD1; v_gene: TRBV20-1; abundance: -; j_gene: TRBJ1-1
CDR3nt: TGCAGTGCTTATCCTCTAGCGGGAGGGCAATACGAGCAGTACTTC; CDR3aa: CSAYPLAGGQYEQYF; d_gene: TRBD2; v_gene: TRBV20-1; abundance: -; j_gene: TRBJ2-7
CDR3nt: TGCGCCAACAGCTTAACTAGCGGGAGTGGAAATGAGCAGTTCTTC; CDR3aa: CANSLTSGSGNEQFF; d_gene: TRBD2; v_gene: TRBV7-8; abundance: once; j_gene: TRBJ2-1
CDR3nt: TGCAGCGTCCCGCCTAGCGGAGATACGCAGTATTTT; CDR3aa: CSVPPSGDTQYF; d_gene: TRBD2; v_gene: TRBV29-1; abundance: few; j_gene: TRBJ2-3
CDR3nt: TGTGCCATCAGAGCTGGACAGGGGGAGGGAGAGACCCAGTACTTC; CDR3aa: CAIRAGQGEGETQYF; d_gene: TRBD1; v_gene: TRBV10-3; abundance: -; j_gene: TRBJ2-5
CDR3nt: TGTGCCAGCAGTTTTAGCGGGAGTCGCCCACTAGCCAAAAACATTCAGTACTTC; CDR3aa: CASSFSGSRPLAKNIQYF; d_gene: TRBD2; v_gene: TRBV12-3/TRBV12-4; abundance: -; j_gene: TRBJ2-4